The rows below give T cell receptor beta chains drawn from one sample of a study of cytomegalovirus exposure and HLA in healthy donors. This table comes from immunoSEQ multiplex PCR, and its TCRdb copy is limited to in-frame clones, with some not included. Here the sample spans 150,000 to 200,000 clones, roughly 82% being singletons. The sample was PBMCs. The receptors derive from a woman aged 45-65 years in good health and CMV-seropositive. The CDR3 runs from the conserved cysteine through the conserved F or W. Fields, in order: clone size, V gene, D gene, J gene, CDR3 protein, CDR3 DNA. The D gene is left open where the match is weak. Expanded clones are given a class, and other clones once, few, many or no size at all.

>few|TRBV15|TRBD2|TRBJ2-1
CATSRGGSARNEQFF
TGTGCCACCAGCAGGGGAGGGTCCGCTCGGAATGAGCAGTTCTTC
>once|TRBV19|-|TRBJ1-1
CASTQGRENTEAFF
TGTGCCAGCACCCAAGGACGGGAGAACACTGAAGCTTTCTTT
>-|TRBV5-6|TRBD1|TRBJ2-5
CASSRKPRQGLGRAQYF
TGTGCCAGCAGCCGGAAACCACGACAGGGTCTCGGAAGGGCCCAGTACTTC
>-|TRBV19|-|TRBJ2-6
CASSMARLGGANVLTF
TGTGCCAGTAGTATGGCCAGGTTAGGAGGGGCCAACGTCCTGACTTTC
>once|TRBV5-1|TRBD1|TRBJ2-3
CASSLASDRVGAQYF
TGCGCCAGCAGCTTGGCCTCGGACAGGGTTGGGGCGCAGTATTTT
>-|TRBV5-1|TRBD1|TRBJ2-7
CASSDGTGENEQYF
TGCGCCAGCAGCGATGGGACAGGGGAGAATGAGCAGTACTTC
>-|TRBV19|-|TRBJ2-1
CASSRPGLSSYNEQFF
TGTGCCAGTAGCAGACCGGGACTGAGCTCCTACAATGAGCAGTTCTTC
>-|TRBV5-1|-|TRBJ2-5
CASSSGTLQETQYF
TGCGCCAGCAGCTCAGGGACACTGCAAGAGACCCAGTACTTC
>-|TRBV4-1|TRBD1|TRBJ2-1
CASSQWTGREQFF
TGCGCCAGCAGCCAATGGACAGGGCGGGAGCAGTTCTTC
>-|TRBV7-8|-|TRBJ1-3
CASRGRGNTIYF
TGTGCCAGCAGGGGGAGAGGAAACACCATATATTTT
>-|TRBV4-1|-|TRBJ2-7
CASSQGAGTGTYEQYF
TGCGCCAGCAGCCAAGGCGCTGGGACTGGGACCTACGAGCAGTACTTC
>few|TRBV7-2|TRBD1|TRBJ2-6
CASSLERTGGGGANVLTF
TGTGCCAGCAGCTTAGAAAGGACAGGGGGAGGTGGGGCCAACGTCCTGACTTTC
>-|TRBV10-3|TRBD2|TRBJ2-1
CAISASLQRGGRWNEQFF
TGTGCCATCAGTGCTAGTTTACAGCGGGGGGGCCGATGGAATGAGCAGTTCTTC
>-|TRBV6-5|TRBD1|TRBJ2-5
CASSYGTVLETQYF
TGTGCCAGCAGTTATGGGACAGTTCTGGAGACCCAGTACTTC
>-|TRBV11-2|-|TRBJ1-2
CASSHDDRLPANGYTF
TGTGCCAGCAGCCACGACGACAGGCTCCCTGCCAATGGCTACACCTTC
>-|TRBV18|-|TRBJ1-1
CASSQEDTEAFF
TGTGCCAGCTCACAAGAGGACACTGAAGCTTTCTTT
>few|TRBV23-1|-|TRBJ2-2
CASSQSKNGTGELFF
TGCGCCAGCAGTCAATCTAAGAACGGGACCGGGGAGCTGTTTTTT
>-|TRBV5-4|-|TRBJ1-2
CASSLGGRDYGYTF
TGTGCCAGCAGCTTGGGCGGCAGGGACTATGGCTACACCTTC
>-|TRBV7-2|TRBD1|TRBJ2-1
CASSYGTVSYNEQFF
TGTGCCAGCAGCTACGGGACAGTTTCCTACAATGAGCAGTTCTTC
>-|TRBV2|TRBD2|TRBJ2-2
CASSSGTSEKTGELFF
TGTGCCAGCAGTTCCGGGACTAGCGAAAAAACCGGGGAGCTGTTTTTT
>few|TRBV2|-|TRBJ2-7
CASSPPTDYYEQYF
TGTGCCAGCAGTCCGCCTACAGACTACTACGAGCAGTACTTC
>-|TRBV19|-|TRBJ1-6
CASSAAQGSHYNSPLHF
TGTGCCAGTAGTGCGGCGCAGGGATCCCACTATAATTCACCCCTCCACTTT
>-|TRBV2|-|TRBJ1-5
CASSEERQPQHF
TGTGCCAGCAGTGAGGAGCGTCAGCCCCAGCATTTT
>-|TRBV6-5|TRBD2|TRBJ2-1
CASSAGGPYNEQFF
TGTGCCAGCAGTGCGGGGGGTCCCTACAATGAGCAGTTCTTC
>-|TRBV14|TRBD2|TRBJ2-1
CASSHTLAGGYYNEQFF
TGTGCCAGCAGCCATACACTAGCGGGGGGATATTACAATGAGCAGTTCTTC
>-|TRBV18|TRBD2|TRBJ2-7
CASSQTSGYEQYF
TGTGCCAGCTCACAGACTAGCGGCTACGAGCAGTACTTC
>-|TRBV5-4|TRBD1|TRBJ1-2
CASTTGGGYGYTF
TGTGCCAGCACGACAGGGGGCGGCTATGGCTACACCTTC
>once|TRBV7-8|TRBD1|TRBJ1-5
CASTLLSDRGSGAQHF
TGTGCCAGCACCCTCCTTAGTGACAGGGGATCGGGGGCCCAGCATTTT
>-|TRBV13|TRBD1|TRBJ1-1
CASSLDRGQDTEAFF
TGTGCCAGCAGCTTAGACAGGGGGCAGGATACTGAAGCTTTCTTT
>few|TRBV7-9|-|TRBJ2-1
CASSLTGSYNEQFF
TGTGCCAGCAGCTTAACAGGGTCCTACAATGAGCAGTTCTTC
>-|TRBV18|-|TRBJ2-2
CASSNTNWGELFF
TGTGCCAGCTCGAACACTAACTGGGGGGAGCTGTTTTTT
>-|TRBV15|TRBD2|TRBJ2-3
CATGLAGGTDTQYF
TGTGCCACGGGACTAGCGGGGGGCACAGATACGCAGTATTTT
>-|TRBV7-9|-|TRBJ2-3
CASSLRQTFTDTQYF
TGTGCCAGCAGCTTAAGACAGACTTTCACAGATACGCAGTATTTT
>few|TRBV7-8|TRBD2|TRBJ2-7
CASSLGLAGLGQYF
TGTGCCAGCAGCTTAGGACTAGCGGGGCTCGGGCAGTACTTC
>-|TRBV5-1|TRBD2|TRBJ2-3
CASSLFASGSDTQYF
TGCGCCAGCAGCTTGTTTGCTAGCGGTTCAGATACGCAGTATTTT
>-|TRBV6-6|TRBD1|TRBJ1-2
CASSYGQGAYGYTF
TGTGCCAGCAGTTATGGTCAGGGGGCGTATGGCTACACCTTC